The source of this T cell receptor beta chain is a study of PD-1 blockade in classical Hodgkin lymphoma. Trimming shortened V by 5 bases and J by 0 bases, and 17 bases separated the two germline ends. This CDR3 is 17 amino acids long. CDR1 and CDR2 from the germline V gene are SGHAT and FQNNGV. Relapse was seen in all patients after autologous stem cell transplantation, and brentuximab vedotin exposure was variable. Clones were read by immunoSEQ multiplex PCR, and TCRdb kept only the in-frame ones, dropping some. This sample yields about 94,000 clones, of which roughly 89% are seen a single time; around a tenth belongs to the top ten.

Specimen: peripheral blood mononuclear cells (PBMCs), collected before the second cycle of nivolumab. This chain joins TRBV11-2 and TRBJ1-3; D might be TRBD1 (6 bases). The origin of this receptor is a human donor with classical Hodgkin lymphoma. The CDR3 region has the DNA TGTGCCAGCAGCGTGACAGGATCCCTCTCCTCTGGAAACACCATATATTTT. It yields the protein CASSVTGSLSSGNTIYF.